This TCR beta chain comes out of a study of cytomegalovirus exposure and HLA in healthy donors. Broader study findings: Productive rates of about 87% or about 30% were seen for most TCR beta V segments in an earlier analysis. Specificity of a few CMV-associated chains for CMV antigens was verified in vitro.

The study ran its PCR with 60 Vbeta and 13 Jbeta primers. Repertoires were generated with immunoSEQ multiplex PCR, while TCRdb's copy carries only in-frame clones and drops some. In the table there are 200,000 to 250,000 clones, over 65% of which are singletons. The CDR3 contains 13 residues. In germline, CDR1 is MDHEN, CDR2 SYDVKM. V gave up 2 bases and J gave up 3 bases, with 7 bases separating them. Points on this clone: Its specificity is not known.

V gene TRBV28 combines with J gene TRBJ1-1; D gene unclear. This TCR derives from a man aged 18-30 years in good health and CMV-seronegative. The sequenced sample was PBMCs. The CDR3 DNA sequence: TGTGCCAGCAGTTTAGACACAGACACTGAAGCTTTCTTT. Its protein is CASSLDTDTEAFF. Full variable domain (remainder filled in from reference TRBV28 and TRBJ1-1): DVKVTQSSRYLVKRTGEKVFLECVQDMDHENMFWYRQDPGLGLRLIYFSYDVKMKEKGDIPEGYSVSREKKERFSLILESASTNQTSMYLCASSLDTDTEAFFGQGTRLTVV.